This T cell receptor (beta chain) was profiled in a study of cytomegalovirus exposure and HLA in healthy donors. Notes on the study in general: Later genetic work tied a missense DCLRE1C variant to beta-chain V and J trimming. A later look showed TCR association rates differing by HLA locus, highest for DRB1 and lowest for HLA-C.

Use of 60 Vbeta and 13 Jbeta primers characterized the PCR. Assay used: immunoSEQ multiplex PCR; TCRdb lists only in-frame clones, some missing. Among 100,000 to 150,000 clones, around 77% were seen once, and the ten largest hold about 13%. Germline trimming cut 1 base from V and 7 bases from J; bases unmatched to any gene: 3. Germline V gene sequence: CDR1 LNHDA, CDR2 SQIVND (reference sequence). The CDR3 totals 15 residues. In this sample, this clone turned up once. Its antigen remains unidentified. The rearrangement uses TRBV19 and TRBJ2-2; the match to TRBD1 covers 10 bases. The receptor was derived from a woman aged 40 to 50 in good health and CMV-seropositive. Specimen: PBMCs. CDR3 bases: TGTGCCAGTAGTATAGGGACAGGGGGGATCGGGGAGCTGTTTTTT. Protein sequence: CASSIGTGGIGELFF.